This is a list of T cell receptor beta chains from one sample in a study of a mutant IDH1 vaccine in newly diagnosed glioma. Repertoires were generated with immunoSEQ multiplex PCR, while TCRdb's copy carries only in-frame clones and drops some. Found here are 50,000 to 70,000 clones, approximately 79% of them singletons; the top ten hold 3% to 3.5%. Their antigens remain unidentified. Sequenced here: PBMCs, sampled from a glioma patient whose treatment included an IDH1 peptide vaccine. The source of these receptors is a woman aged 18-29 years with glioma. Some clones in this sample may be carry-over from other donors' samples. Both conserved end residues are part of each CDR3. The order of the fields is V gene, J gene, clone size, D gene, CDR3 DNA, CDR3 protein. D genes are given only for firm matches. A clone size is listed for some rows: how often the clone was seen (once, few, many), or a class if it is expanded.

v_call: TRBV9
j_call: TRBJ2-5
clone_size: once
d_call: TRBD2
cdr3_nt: TGTGCCAGCAGCGCACTAGCGGGGGGGCCCGAGACCCAGTACTTC
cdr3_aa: CASSALAGGPETQYF

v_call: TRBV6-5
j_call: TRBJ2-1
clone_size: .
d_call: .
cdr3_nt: TGTGCCAGCAGTTTCAATGGACGGAATGAGCAGTTCTTC
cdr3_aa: CASSFNGRNEQFF

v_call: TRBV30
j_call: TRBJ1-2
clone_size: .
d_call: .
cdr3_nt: TGTGCCTGGAGGCCCGGACAGTTTAACTATGGCTACACCTTC
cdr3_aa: CAWRPGQFNYGYTF

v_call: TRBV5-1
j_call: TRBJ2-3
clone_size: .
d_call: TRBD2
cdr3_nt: TGCGCCAGCAGCTTGGTGCTAGCGGGACAATTCGGAGATACGCAGTATTTT
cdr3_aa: CASSLVLAGQFGDTQYF

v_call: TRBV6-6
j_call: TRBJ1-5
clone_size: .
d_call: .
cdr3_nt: TGTGCCAGCTGGGGTAGCAATCAGCCCCAGCATTTT
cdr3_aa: CASWGSNQPQHF

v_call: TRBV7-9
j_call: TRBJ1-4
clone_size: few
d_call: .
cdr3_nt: TGTGCCAGCAGCCCATCGGGGAACGAAAAACTGTTTTTT
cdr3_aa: CASSPSGNEKLFF

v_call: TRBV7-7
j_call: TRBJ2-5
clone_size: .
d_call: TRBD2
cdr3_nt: TGTGCTAGCAGCCCGGCGGGAGGATTTAGAGAGACCCAGTACTTC
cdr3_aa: CASSPAGGFRETQYF

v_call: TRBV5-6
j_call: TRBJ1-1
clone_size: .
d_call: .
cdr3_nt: TGTGCCAGCACCTTGGTGGGGGACACTGAAGCTTTCTTT
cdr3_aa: CASTLVGDTEAFF

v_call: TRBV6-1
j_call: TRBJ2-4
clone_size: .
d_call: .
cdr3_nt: TGTGCCAGCGACGCGAGGGCGGCCAAAAACATTCAGTACTTC
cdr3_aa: CASDARAAKNIQYF

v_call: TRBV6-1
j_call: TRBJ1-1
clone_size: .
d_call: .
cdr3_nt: TGTGCCAGCAGTCCGTCCTCAATTCGGAACACTGAAGCTTTCTTT
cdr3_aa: CASSPSSIRNTEAFF

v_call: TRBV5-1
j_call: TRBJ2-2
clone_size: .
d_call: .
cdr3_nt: TGCGCCAGCAGCTTCCCAGCCGGGGAGCTGTTTTTT
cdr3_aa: CASSFPAGELFF

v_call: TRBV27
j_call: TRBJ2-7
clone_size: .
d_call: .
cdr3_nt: TGTGCCAGCAGTTTTCGAGGTGTCTACGAGCAGTACTTC
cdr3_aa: CASSFRGVYEQYF

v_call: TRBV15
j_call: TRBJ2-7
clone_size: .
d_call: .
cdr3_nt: TGTGCCACCGGGACGGGTACCTCCTACGAGCAGTACTTC
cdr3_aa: CATGTGTSYEQYF

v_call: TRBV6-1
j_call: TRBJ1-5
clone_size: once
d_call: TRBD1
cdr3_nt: TGTGCCAGCAGTGAAGGACAGGGCCTCTGGGCCCAGCATTTT
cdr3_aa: CASSEGQGLWAQHF

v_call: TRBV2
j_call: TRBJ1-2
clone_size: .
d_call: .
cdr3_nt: TGTGCCAGCAGTGAAACAGACGGCTACACCTTC
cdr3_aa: CASSETDGYTF

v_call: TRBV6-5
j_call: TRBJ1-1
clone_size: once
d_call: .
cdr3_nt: TGTGCCAGCACCTTAACACAGGCGAACACTGAAGCTTTCTTT
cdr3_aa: CASTLTQANTEAFF

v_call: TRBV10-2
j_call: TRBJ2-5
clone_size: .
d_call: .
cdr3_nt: TGCGCCAGCGCTCAGGGGGAGACCCAGTACTTC
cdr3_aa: CASAQGETQYF

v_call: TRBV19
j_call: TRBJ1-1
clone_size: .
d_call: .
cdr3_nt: TGTGCCAGTAGTCCAGGGATGGACACTGAAGCTTTCTTT
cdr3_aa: CASSPGMDTEAFF

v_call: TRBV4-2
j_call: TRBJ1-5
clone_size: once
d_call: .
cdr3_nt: TGTGACAGCAGCGACTTTCGGGACCCCAATCAGCCCCAGCATTTT
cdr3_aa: CDSSDFRDPNQPQHF

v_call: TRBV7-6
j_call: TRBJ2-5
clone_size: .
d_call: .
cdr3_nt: TGTGCCAGCAGCTACCAAGAGACCCAGTACTTC
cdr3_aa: CASSYQETQYF

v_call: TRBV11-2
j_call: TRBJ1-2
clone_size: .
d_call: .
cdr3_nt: TGTGCCAGCAGCCCCCAGGGGTCTAGTGGCTACACCTTC
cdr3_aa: CASSPQGSSGYTF

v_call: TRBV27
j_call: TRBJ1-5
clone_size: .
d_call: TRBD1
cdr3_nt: TGTGCCAGCAGTTTTTCCCGGGACAGGGCAAATCAGCCCCAGCATTTT
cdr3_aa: CASSFSRDRANQPQHF

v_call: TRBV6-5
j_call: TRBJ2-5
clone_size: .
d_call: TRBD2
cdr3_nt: TGTGCCAGCAGTTACTCGGGAGGGACCCAAGAGACCCAGTACTTC
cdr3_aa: CASSYSGGTQETQYF

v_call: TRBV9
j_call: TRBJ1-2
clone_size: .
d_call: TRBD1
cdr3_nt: TGTGCCAGCAGCGACGACAGGGAATTGGGGGGCTACACCTTC
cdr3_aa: CASSDDRELGGYTF

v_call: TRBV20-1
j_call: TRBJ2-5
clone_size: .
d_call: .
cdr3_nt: TGCAGTGCTGGGGGTGGGGAGCAGTACTTC
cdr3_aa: CSAGGGEQYF

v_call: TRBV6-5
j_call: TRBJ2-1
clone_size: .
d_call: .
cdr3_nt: TGTGCCAGCAGTTACTCGACAGGGACTAGCAATGAGCAGTTCTTC
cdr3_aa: CASSYSTGTSNEQFF

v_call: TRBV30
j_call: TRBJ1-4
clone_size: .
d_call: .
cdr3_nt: TGTGCCTGGAGAGGGGGGGGGACTAATGAAAAACTGTTTTTT
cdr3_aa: CAWRGGGTNEKLFF

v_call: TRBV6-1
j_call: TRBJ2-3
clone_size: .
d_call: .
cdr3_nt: TGTGCCGGGAGTTACACAGATACGCAGTATTTT
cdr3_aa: CAGSYTDTQYF

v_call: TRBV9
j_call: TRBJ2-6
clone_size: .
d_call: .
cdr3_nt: TGTGCCAGCAGCGTAGAGGCTACTGGGGCCAACGTCCTGACTTTC
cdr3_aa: CASSVEATGANVLTF

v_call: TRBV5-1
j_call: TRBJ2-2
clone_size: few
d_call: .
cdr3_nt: TGCGCCAGCAGCTTGGGAGCCACCGGGGAGCTGTTTTTT
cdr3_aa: CASSLGATGELFF